This T cell receptor beta chain stems from a study of neoadjuvant anti-PD-1 for oral cavity cancer. Overall study context: Patients without progression got a fourth dose around day 43. Study-level findings and limits: After neoadjuvant nivolumab, PBMC T cell clonality was significantly higher in non-responders than responders.

Patients were newly diagnosed with stage II-IVA oral cavity squamous cell carcinoma without prior systemic or radiation treatment. Turning to this clone: Its antigen is not known.

Produced via immunoSEQ multiplex PCR; TCRdb's table is partial and in-frame only. The sample records about 61,000 clones, more than 65% being singletons. The receptor comes from a person aged 35-80 years with oral cavity squamous cell carcinoma. The sample in question was PBMCs, obtained before nivolumab (anti-PD-1) treatment.

CDR3 protein: CASSLEGQMNTEAFF. Written as DNA, the CDR3 is TGCGCCAGCAGCTTGGAAGGTCAGATGAACACTGAAGCTTTCTTT. The chain combines TRBV5-1 with TRBJ1-1; no definite D call. The CDR3 is 15 residues long. The V gene's germline CDR1 is SGHRS and CDR2 YFSETQ. The V end lost 0 bases, the J end lost 0 bases, and 9 bases lay between the germline ends.